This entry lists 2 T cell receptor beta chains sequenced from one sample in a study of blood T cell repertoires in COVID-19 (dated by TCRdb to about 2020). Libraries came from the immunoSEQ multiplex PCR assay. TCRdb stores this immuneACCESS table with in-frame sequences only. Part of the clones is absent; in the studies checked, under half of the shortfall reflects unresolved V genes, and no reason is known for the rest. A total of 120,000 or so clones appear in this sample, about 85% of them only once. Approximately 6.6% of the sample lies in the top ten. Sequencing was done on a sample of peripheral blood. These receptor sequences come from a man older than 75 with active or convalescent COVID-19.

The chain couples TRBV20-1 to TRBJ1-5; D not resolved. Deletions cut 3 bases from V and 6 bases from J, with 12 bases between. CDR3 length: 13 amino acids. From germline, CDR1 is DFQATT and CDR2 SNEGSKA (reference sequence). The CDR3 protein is CSASRELSQPQHF. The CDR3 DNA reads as TGCAGTGCTAGTCGGGAATTGAGTCAGCCCCAGCATTTT.

The CDR3 region is CASSQQRTQGPYGYTF. The CDR3 DNA reads TGCGCCAGCAGCCAACAAAGGACTCAAGGACCCTATGGCTACACCTTC. This chain joins TRBV4-3 and TRBJ1-2; no firm D call. From germline, CDR1 is LGHNA and CDR2 YSLEER. Trimming stripped 2 bases from V and 4 bases from J, with 17 bases between. This CDR3 comprises 16 residues.